This TCR beta chain came from a study of blood T cell repertoires in COVID-19. The CDR3 sequence is 13 residues long. Looked up from germline, CDR1 is LGHNA and CDR2 is YSLEER. V was clipped by 0 bases and J by 7 bases, with 9 bases between them. Libraries were prepared by immunoSEQ multiplex PCR; TCRdb keeps only in-frame clonotypes and omits some of them. The table shows about 56,000 clones, with approximately 92% occurring only once. The chain has TRBV4-3 and TRBJ1-1; weak D call: TRBD1 (5 bases). Material for sequencing was peripheral blood. The source of this sequence is a woman aged 55-70 years with COVID-19, enrolled during active disease. CDR3 nucleotides: TGCGCCAGCAGCCAAGATGGGCAGGGTGAAGCTTTCTTT. It translates to CASSQDGQGEAFF.